This entry features one T cell receptor (beta chain) sequence. It has no known antigen specificity. No much larger clonotype is one base removed from it; base qualities were not supplied. Sequencing was performed on an Illumina HiSeq 1500. TCRdb handled the public reads itself, with Q25 trimming in fastp and clone calling in MiXCR, and kept productive beta chains. Here each entry gathers all rows of one CDR3 protein and keeps the most common genes and DNA. This sample comprises about 490,000 distinct CDR3 sequences, approximately 10% of them detected only once. The top ten constitute 10% of the sample. The CDR1 and CDR2 encoded by the germline V gene are SGHDT and YYEEEE. The cysteine opens and the phenylalanine closes a CDR3 of 16 amino acids. CDR3 DNA is the only sequence kept; it has 48 bases, read in frame from the first base. V is pruned by 4 bases and J by 2 bases, leaving 6 bases of the junction without a gene match.

These data belong to a study of T cell repertoires in cytomegalovirus infection (dated 2019 in TCRdb). About the study as a whole: Because public TCR beta signatures pointed to carriage of CMV infection together with the matching HLA type, the HLA type of each donor mattered for the analysis.

Overall results and qualifications from the work: Carriers of CMV infection plus the relevant HLA type were discriminated by the cumulative frequency of public TCR beta family members in the study cohort and in an independent roughly 320-donor cohort. The ex vivo response was dominated by HLA-C-restricted CMV-specific TCR beta clonotypes, which also provided the single most frequent clonotype in two of eight donors.

This clonotype was sampled from a human donor in good health (CMV status not recorded). Some clones in this sample may be carry-over from other donors' samples. Sequenced sample: PBMCs. The V gene is TRBV5-6 and the J gene is TRBJ2-1, with 10 junctional bases fitting TRBD1. This receptor has the CDR3 CASSPGGTGAYNEQFF. In nucleotide form, the sequence is TGTGCCAGCAGCCCTGGTGGGACAGGGGCCTACAATGAGCAGTTCTTC.